This T cell receptor (beta chain) was retrieved from a study of vaccination and CD4 T cells after COVID-19. Cultured CD4+ T-cell DNA underwent Oncomine TCR Beta short-read sequencing. TCRdb re-analysed the PCR reads in MiXCR, keeping a single row per CDR3 protein. The table includes 7,000 to 9,000 distinct CDR3 sequences, approximately 53% detected once. In regard to this clonotype: Its target is unknown.

The sample's treatment: roughly 10-day PBMC culture with coronavirus spike peptide pools or control peptides (ViraFEST assay). Pre-COVID-19 pandemic sampling (2011-2018) yielded the unexposed donor's CD4+ T cells. The TCR sequence derives from a human donor in good health. Sequencing was performed on CD4+ T cells from blood, cultured in vitro.

The DNA of the CDR3 is TGTGCCAGCAGAGTGGGGCAGATCTATGGCTACACCTTC. Translated, it gives CASRVGQIYGYTF. The J gene is TRBJ1-2, the V gene TRBV28; D might be TRBD1 (5 bases). The CDR3 has 13 residues. Trimming removed 6 bases at V and 4 bases at J, with 12 bases between. CDR1 is MDHEN and CDR2 is SYDVKM in the germline V gene.